The rows below give T cell receptor beta chains drawn from one sample of a study of blood T cell repertoires in COVID-19. Some clones are missing from TCRdb's copy, which holds only in-frame ones; the method was immunoSEQ multiplex PCR. The data contain 300,000 to 350,000 clones, roughly 86% of them singletons. Sample: PBMCs or T cells enriched from blood (not recorded which). The receptors here all came from a woman aged 30 to 39 who had recovered from COVID-19. CDR3s include the opening cysteine and the closing phenylalanine or tryptophan. Fields, in order: V gene, CDR3 length, clone size, J gene, D gene, CDR3 protein, CDR3 DNA. D genes are given only for firm matches. The size of a clone is reported for some rows only, either as once, few or many, or as a class for expanded clones.

TRBV7-3,14,NA,TRBJ2-3,TRBD2,CASSLAGGADTQYF,TGTGCCAGCAGCTTAGCGGGAGGGGCAGATACGCAGTATTTT
TRBV11-2,16,NA,TRBJ2-3,NA,CASSFGWRERSDTQYF,TGTGCCAGCAGCTTCGGTTGGAGGGAGCGGTCAGATACGCAGTATTTT
TRBV3-1/TRBV3-2,15,once,TRBJ1-5,TRBD1,CASSPDRGRGQPQHF,TGTGCCAGCAGCCCGGACAGGGGAAGGGGTCAGCCCCAGCATTTT
TRBV9,18,NA,TRBJ2-1,TRBD1,CASSVVYSWGQGYNEQFF,TGTGCCAGCAGCGTAGTTTATTCGTGGGGACAGGGGTACAATGAGCAGTTCTTC
TRBV7-9,15,NA,TRBJ2-7,NA,CASSLASGINYEQYF,TGTGCCAGCAGCTTAGCTTCAGGGATCAACTACGAGCAGTACTTC
TRBV7-2,14,NA,TRBJ2-4,TRBD1,CASSQQGVKNIQYF,TGTGCCAGCAGCCAACAGGGGGTCAAAAACATTCAGTACTTC
TRBV4-1,16,NA,TRBJ2-1,TRBD2,CASSHDTSGSYNEQFF,TGCGCCAGCAGCCATGACACTAGCGGGAGTTACAATGAGCAGTTCTTC
TRBV30,15,NA,TRBJ1-4,NA,CAWSRGTSELEKLFF,TGTGCCTGGAGTCGTGGGACATCCGAGTTAGAAAAACTGTTTTTT
TRBV19,12,NA,TRBJ1-2,NA,CASSEGGYGYTF,TGTGCCAGTAGCGAAGGGGGATATGGCTACACCTTC
TRBV4-3,15,NA,TRBJ2-5,TRBD2,CASSQEAGGQETQYF,TGCGCCAGCAGCCAAGAAGCGGGAGGGCAAGAGACCCAGTACTTC
TRBV6-2/TRBV6-3,17,once,TRBJ1-3,TRBD1,CASSYLAPDRAGNTIYF,TGTGCCAGCAGTTACCTTGCCCCAGACAGGGCTGGAAACACCATATATTTT
TRBV4-1,19,once,TRBJ2-4,NA,CASSQAAGRNIGTKNIQYF,TGCGCCAGCAGCCAAGCCGCCGGGAGAAACATTGGAACCAAAAACATTCAGTACTTC
TRBV6-5,14,NA,TRBJ1-1,TRBD1,CASSYTTGNTKAFF,TGTGCCAGCAGTTACACGACAGGGAACACTAAAGCTTTCTTT
TRBV4-2,16,NA,TRBJ2-5,TRBD2,CASSQDRLAGRETQYF,TGTGCCAGCAGCCAAGACAGACTAGCGGGAAGAGAGACCCAGTACTTC
TRBV25-1,13,NA,TRBJ2-2,NA,CASSGGNTGELFF,TGTGCCAGCAGTGGCGGTAACACCGGGGAGCTGTTTTTT
TRBV6-5,13,NA,TRBJ1-1,NA,CASRLRMNTEAFF,TGTGCCAGCAGGCTCAGGATGAACACTGAAGCTTTCTTT
TRBV7-2,17,NA,TRBJ2-2,TRBD2,CASSSPRLAGGTGELFF,TGTGCCAGCAGCTCCCCTCGGCTAGCGGGAGGGACCGGGGAGCTGTTTTTT
TRBV29-1,10,NA,TRBJ1-1,NA,CSVWNTEAFF,TGCAGCGTCTGGAACACTGAAGCTTTCTTT
TRBV6-2/TRBV6-3,15,NA,TRBJ1-5,NA,CASSYLAVINQPQHF,TGTGCCAGCAGTTACCTGGCAGTGATAAATCAGCCCCAGCATTTT
TRBV15,18,NA,TRBJ1-1,TRBD1,CATSRDLGTGRIDTEAFF,TGTGCCACCAGCAGAGATTTGGGGACAGGTCGAATAGACACTGAAGCTTTCTTT
TRBV2,11,NA,TRBJ1-1,NA,CASNLQGTAFF,TGTGCCAGCAACCTACAGGGAACGGCTTTCTTT
TRBV7-2,16,NA,TRBJ1-6,NA,CASSLVLGAAYSPLHF,TGTGCCAGCAGCTTAGTTTTGGGGGCTGCTTATTCACCCCTCCACTTT
TRBV3-1/TRBV3-2,17,NA,TRBJ2-1,TRBD1,CASSQVFGTGADNEQFF,TGTGCCAGCAGCCAAGTGTTTGGGACAGGGGCGGACAATGAGCAGTTCTTC
TRBV5-1,14,NA,TRBJ1-3,TRBD1,CASSLDRMGNTIYF,TGCGCCAGCAGCCTGGACAGGATGGGAAACACCATATATTTT
TRBV28,12,once,TRBJ2-7,NA,CASSYKDYEQYF,TGTGCCAGCAGTTACAAAGACTACGAGCAGTACTTC
TRBV5-1,15,NA,TRBJ2-7,NA,CASSSDGQGIHEQYF,TGCGCCAGCAGCTCCGACGGCCAGGGTATTCACGAGCAGTACTTC